A selection of T cell receptor beta chains follows, all from one sample in a study of OX40 agonist ivuxolimab in advanced cancers. Only in-frame clones appear in the TCRdb table, and some are missing; sequencing was by immunoSEQ multiplex PCR. The data hold nearly 70,000 clones, with 83% observed a single time. Sequenced material: CD4+ or CD8+ T cells sorted from blood, taken in a trial of the OX40 agonist ivuxolimab. All receptors come from an adult with an advanced solid tumor such as melanoma, head and neck, liver or kidney cancer. The CDR3 runs from the conserved cysteine through the conserved F or W. A D gene is named only where the DNA matches it firmly. Not all rows give a size; the values are once, few, many and, for expanded clones, a class.

d_call j_call v_call clone_size cdr3_aa
- TRBJ2-2 TRBV5-5 - CASRTNTGELFF
TRBD1 TRBJ1-5 TRBV7-9 - CASSPTPGTGNNQPQHF
- TRBJ1-1 TRBV11-2 - CASSLKTTAEAFF
TRBD1 TRBJ2-7 TRBV2 - CATEKDRVGEQYF
- TRBJ2-1 TRBV5-1 - CASSLISHNEQFF
- TRBJ2-1 TRBV7-8 - CASSLNRAPNEQFF
TRBD1 TRBJ2-7 TRBV12-5 - CASGFSGQELSYEQYF
- TRBJ1-3 TRBV29-1 - CSVDLDGGNTIYF
TRBD1 TRBJ1-2 TRBV6-6 - CASRTNYRGDYGYTF
- TRBJ2-1 TRBV28 - CASSLTGTNEQFF
- TRBJ2-1 TRBV2 - CASSETWGRYNEQFF
- TRBJ2-3 TRBV11-3 - CASSPGRTTDTQYF
- TRBJ1-6 TRBV6-5 few CASSRDYNSPLHF
- TRBJ2-5 TRBV5-3 - CARSLGRRETQYF
TRBD1 - TRBV5-1 - CASSPSGTGRDEQYF
- TRBJ2-1 TRBV5-6 once CASSFWWGESSYNEQFF
- TRBJ2-6 TRBV30 - CAWRRNRSGANVLTF
- TRBJ1-1 TRBV6-1 - CASSERGSGGRTEAFF
- TRBJ1-5 TRBV19 - CASSQGVGISNQPQHF
- TRBJ1-2 TRBV18 once CASSPPSRTVASYGYTF
TRBD1 TRBJ1-1 TRBV7-6 - CASSLKMAGQGLNTEAFF
TRBD1 TRBJ1-6 TRBV5-1 - CASSSETGSYSPLHF
- TRBJ1-6 TRBV6-5 once CASSSTPKSPLHF
- TRBJ1-2 TRBV5-4 - CASSLLQGGGYTF
- TRBJ2-7 TRBV2 - CASSDLSWGGGPEQYF
- TRBJ2-2 TRBV19 - CASRSGSAVTGELFF
- TRBJ1-4 TRBV30 - CAWSGGRGEKLFF
- TRBJ2-7 TRBV2 - CASSEAPTGIDEQYF
- TRBJ2-6 TRBV27 - CASSRVLSGANVLTF
TRBD1 TRBJ1-3 TRBV7-9 - CASSPDRALENTIYF
- TRBJ2-1 TRBV4-2 - CASSSDGYNEQFF
TRBD1 TRBJ2-4 TRBV19 - CASSTRQGAKNIQYF
- TRBJ2-7 TRBV5-1 - CASSRDLGVGEQYF
- TRBJ2-2 TRBV7-7 - CASSLGGMGNTGELFF
- TRBJ2-1 TRBV28 - CASRPGASPHEQFF
- TRBJ2-5 TRBV4-2 - CASSQESGPTGETQYF
- TRBJ2-3 TRBV9 - CASRPLGDTQYF
TRBD2 TRBJ2-3 TRBV14 - CASSPPSGTTGYTDTQYF
- TRBJ2-3 TRBV4-1 once CASSGGRGAGTDTQYF
- TRBJ2-5 TRBV6-5 - CASSYSGGQYF
- TRBJ1-2 TRBV5-1 - CASSLAEGIYGYTF